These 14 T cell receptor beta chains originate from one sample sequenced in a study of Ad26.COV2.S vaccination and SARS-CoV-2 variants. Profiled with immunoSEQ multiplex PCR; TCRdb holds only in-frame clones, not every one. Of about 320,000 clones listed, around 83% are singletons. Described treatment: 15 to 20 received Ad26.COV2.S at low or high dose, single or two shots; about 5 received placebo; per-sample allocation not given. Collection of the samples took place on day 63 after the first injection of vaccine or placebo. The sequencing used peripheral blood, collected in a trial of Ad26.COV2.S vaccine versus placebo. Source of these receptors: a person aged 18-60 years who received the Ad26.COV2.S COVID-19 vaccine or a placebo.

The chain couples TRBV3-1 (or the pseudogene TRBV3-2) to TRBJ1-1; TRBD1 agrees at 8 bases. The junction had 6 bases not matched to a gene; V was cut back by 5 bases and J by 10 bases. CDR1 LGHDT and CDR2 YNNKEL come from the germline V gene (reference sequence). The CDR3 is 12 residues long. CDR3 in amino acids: CASSSDRGVAFF. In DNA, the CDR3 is TGTGCCAGCAGCTCCGACAGGGGAGTAGCTTTCTTT.

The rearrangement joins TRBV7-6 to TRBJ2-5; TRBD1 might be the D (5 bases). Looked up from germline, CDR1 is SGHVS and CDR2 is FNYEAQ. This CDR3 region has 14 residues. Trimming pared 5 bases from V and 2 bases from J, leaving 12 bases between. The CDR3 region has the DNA TGTGCCAGCAGCCTCCAGACAGTGCAAGAGACCCAGTACTTC. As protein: CASSLQTVQETQYF.

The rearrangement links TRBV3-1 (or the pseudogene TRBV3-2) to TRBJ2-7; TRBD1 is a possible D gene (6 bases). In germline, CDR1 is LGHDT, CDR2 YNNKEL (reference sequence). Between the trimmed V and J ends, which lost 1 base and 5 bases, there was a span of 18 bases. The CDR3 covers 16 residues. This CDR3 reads CASSQVWGRGTDEQYF. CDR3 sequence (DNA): TGTGCCAGCAGCCAAGTCTGGGGCAGGGGAACCGACGAGCAGTACTTC.

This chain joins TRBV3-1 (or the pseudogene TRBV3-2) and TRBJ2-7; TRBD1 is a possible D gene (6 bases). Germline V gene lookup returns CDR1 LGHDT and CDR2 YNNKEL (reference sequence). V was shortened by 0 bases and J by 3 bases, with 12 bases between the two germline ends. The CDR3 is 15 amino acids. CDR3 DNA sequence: TGTGCCAGCAGCCAAGATACACAGGGATTCTACGAGCAGTACTTC. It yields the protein CASSQDTQGFYEQYF.

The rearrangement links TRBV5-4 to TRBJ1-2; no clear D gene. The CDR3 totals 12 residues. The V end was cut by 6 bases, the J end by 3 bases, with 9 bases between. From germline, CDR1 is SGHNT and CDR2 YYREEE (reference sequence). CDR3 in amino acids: CASTGSDYGYTF. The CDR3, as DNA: TGTGCCAGCACCGGGAGTGACTATGGCTACACCTTC.

The CDR3 reads CASSIGTGYGYTF. CDR3 sequence (DNA): TGTGCCAGTAGTATCGGGACAGGCTATGGCTACACCTTC. This rearrangement joins TRBV19 to TRBJ1-2; 8 nucleotides line up with TRBD1. The germline gives CDR1 LNHDA, CDR2 SQIVND (reference sequence). The CDR3 sequence is 13 residues long. J gave up 4 bases and V 3 bases, and 1 base lay outside the gene matches.

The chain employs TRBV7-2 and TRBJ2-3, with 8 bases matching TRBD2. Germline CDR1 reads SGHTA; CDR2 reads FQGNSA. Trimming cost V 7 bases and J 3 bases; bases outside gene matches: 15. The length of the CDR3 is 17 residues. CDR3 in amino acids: CASNSLGGAGWTDTQYF. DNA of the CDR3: TGTGCCAGCAACTCTCTCGGGGGGGCCGGTTGGACAGATACGCAGTATTTT.

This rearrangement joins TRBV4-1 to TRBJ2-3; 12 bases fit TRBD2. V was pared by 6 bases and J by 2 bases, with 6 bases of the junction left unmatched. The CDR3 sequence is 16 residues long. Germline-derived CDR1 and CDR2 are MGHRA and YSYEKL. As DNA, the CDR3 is TGCGCCAGCAGGGGACTAGCGGGTCATAACACAGATACGCAGTATTTT. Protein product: CASRGLAGHNTDTQYF.

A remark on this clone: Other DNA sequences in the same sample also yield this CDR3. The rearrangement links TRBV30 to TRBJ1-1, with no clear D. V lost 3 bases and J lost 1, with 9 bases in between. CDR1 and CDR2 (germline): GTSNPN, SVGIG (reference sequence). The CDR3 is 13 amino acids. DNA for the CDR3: TGTGCCTGGAGCCGGACGGGGAACACTGAAGCTTTCTTT. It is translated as CAWSRTGNTEAFF.

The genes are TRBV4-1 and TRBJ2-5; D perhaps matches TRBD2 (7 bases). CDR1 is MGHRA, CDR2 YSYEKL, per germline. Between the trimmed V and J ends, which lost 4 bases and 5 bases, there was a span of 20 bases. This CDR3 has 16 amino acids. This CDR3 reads CASSPRLRGAEETQYF. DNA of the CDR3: TGCGCCAGCAGCCCCCGTTTACGGGGGGCAGAGGAGACCCAGTACTTC.

The CDR3 sequence: CVRGGEWPHNSPLHF. CDR3 nucleotide sequence: TGTGTCAGAGGGGGTGAGTGGCCCCATAATTCACCCCTCCACTTT. The chain joins TRBV7-5 to TRBJ1-6. TRBV7-5 is described as a pseudogene. The CDR3 consists of 15 residues.

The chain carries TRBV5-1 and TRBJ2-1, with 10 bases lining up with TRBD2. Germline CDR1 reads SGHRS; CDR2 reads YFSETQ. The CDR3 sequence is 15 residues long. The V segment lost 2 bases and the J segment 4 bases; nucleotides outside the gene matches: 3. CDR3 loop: CASSFLAGDYNEQFF. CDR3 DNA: TGCGCCAGCAGCTTTCTAGCGGGGGATTACAATGAGCAGTTCTTC.

The DNA of the CDR3 is TGTGCCAGCTCAGGACAAGATTCACCCCTCCACTTT. This encodes CASSGQDSPLHF. This chain connects TRBV18 to TRBJ1-6, with D tentatively TRBD1 (5 bases). Germline CDR1 and CDR2: KGHSH and LQKENI. The CDR3 contains 12 residues. V lost 5 bases, J lost 8 bases, and 7 bases lay in between.

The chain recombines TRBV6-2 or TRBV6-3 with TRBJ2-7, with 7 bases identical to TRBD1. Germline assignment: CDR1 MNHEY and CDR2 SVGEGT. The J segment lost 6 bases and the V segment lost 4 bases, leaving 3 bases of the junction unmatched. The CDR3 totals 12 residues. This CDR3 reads CASSLTGIEQYF. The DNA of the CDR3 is TGTGCCAGCAGTTTGACAGGGATCGAGCAGTACTTC.